Below, 7 T cell receptor beta chains from the same sample are listed, as sequenced in a study of blood T cells in healthy people across ages (dated by TCRdb to the mid-2010s). Library preparation was by 5' RACE. Reads for this sample came from an Illumina HiSeq 2500. The second PCR ran for about 6 to 12 cycles and used a J-beta primer mix along with a sample-barcoded 5' primer. The public reads were quality trimmed at Q25 with fastp and then assembled into clones with MiXCR by TCRdb, keeping productive beta chains. When rows share a CDR3 protein, they turn into one entry using the most common DNA and genes. This sample holds roughly 1.6 million distinct CDR3 sequences; approximately 32% were observed only once. The ten largest make up 10% to 12% of the sample. Sequences were obtained from blood. Source of these receptors: a woman in her twenties or thirties in good health.

The chain has TRBV7-2 and TRBJ2-1; 10 bases are shared with TRBD2. J lost 8 bases, V lost 1 base, and 8 bases had no gene match. CDR1 SGHTA and CDR2 FQGNSA come from the germline V gene. This CDR3 is built from 16 residues. CDR3 coding DNA: TGTGCCAGCAGCTTAGAGCGGGGGGGCTCTAGATATGAGCAGTTCTTC. It codes for CASSLERGGSRYEQFF.

J is TRBJ2-3 and V is TRBV4-1; D is unclear. Germline values: CDR1 MGHRA, CDR2 YSYEKL. V was cut by 4 bases and J by 0 bases, with 17 bases left in between. The length of the CDR3 is 17 residues. This chain's CDR3 is CASSPPTAYPSTDTQYF. The CDR3 nucleotides are TGCGCCAGCAGCCCCCCCACGGCATACCCTAGCACAGATACGCAGTATTTT.

Only a few counts were recorded for this clonotype. The chain has TRBV5-1 and TRBJ2-4; tentatively, D is TRBD2 (6 bases). The closer fit of TRBJ2-5 to the DNA end suggests the J call may be wrong. The CDR3 is 14 amino acids. The germline CDR1 and CDR2 sequences are SGHRS and YFSETQ. The DNA for the CDR3 is TGCGCCAGCCAGCGGGCCATCACGGCAGAGACCCAGTACTTC. Translated, it gives CASQRAITAETQYF.

In its sample, this clonotype was seen a few times. The chain recombines TRBV27 with TRBJ2-7, with 8 bases identical to TRBD2. Trimming removed 2 bases from V and 0 bases from J; junction bases left unmatched: 3. Germline V gene lookup returns CDR1 MNHEY and CDR2 SMNVEV (reference sequence). The CDR3 has 15 residues. The CDR3 protein is CASSLTTSASYEQYF. The DNA of the CDR3 is TGTGCCAGCAGTTTAACGACTAGCGCCTCCTACGAGCAGTACTTC.

This clonotype was counted a few times. The genes are TRBV7-9 and TRBJ2-1; D remains ambiguous. This CDR3 has 15 amino acids. Trimming left V 5 bases short and J 2 bases short, with 13 bases between. Looked up from germline, CDR1 is SEHNR and CDR2 is FQNEAQ (reference sequence). CDR3 sequence (DNA): TGTGCCAGCAGCATGCCCACCTTAACCTACAATGAGCAGTTCTTC. The encoded protein is CASSMPTLTYNEQFF.

This clonotype came up a few times. The rearrangement uses TRBV10-3 and TRBJ2-1; TRBD1 matches 8 bases. CDR1 ENHRY and CDR2 SYGVKD come from the germline V gene. After removal of 0 bases from V and 5 bases from J, the junction contained 30 bases not matched to a gene. The CDR3 is 24 amino acids. DNA for the CDR3: TGTGCCATCAGTGAGTCGACGATACAAAAGGACAGGGCTAATCAGTGGAGCCGGGACAATGAGCAGTTCTTC. Translating it yields CAISESTIQKDRANQWSRDNEQFF.

The rearrangement uses TRBV5-1 and TRBJ2-5; 7 bases align to TRBD1. This CDR3 comprises 16 residues. Germline CDR1 and CDR2: SGHRS and YFSETQ. V was pared by 0 bases and J by 11 bases, with 16 bases of the junction left unmatched. The CDR3 is CASSLGMLGGLREQYF. For the CDR3, the DNA is TGCGCCAGCAGCTTGGGAATGCTAGGGGGCCTCAGGGAGCAGTACTTC.